The clone carrying this T cell receptor beta chain was seen a handful of times. Its antigen remains unidentified. The entry originates in a study of spatial heterogeneity in lung cancer. Looking at the study overall: A consistent excess of beta-chain over alpha-chain sequences was detected.

Study-wide results and caveats: Ubiquitous expanded tumor TCRs showed up in blood more at resection than follow-up.

Germline trimming cut 5 bases from V and 4 bases from J; bases unmatched to any gene: 5. CDR3 length: 14 residues. Germline loops: CDR1 MDHEN, CDR2 SYDVKM. Time point: sample taken at primary tumor resection. Whole RNA, isolated from tumor, nontumor lung or frozen PBMC, was sequenced without prior sorting. The donors, around 72 patients with untreated early-stage non-small cell lung cancer, provided the samples. TCR cDNA molecules were tagged individually, and each one carried a unique molecular identifier. TCRdb itself ran the 5' RACE reads through MiXCR, one entry per CDR3 protein. The profile covers tens of thousands of distinct CDR3 sequences, with approximately 14% appearing a single time and 55% to 70% taken by the ten largest.

This TCR came from a male donor with early-stage non-small cell lung cancer. Sequences were derived from PBMCs, sampled at surgery. The rearrangement joins TRBV28 to TRBJ2-3; 8 positions agree with TRBD2. For the CDR3, the DNA is TGTGCCAGCAGTCCCGCACTAGCGGCAGATACGCAGTATTTT. It is translated as CASSPALAADTQYF.